The rows below give T cell receptor beta chains drawn from one sample of a study of PD-L1 blockade in urothelial cancer. Here immunoSEQ multiplex PCR was the method, and the copy in TCRdb shows in-frame clones only, minus some. The repertoire holds 30,000 to 40,000 clones, with about 86% as singletons. Sample: PBMCs, taken around atezolizumab (anti-PD-L1) treatment. These receptors were collected from a man in his fifties or sixties with urothelial cancer. The CDR3 runs from the conserved cysteine through the conserved F or W. A D gene is named only where the DNA matches it firmly. Some rows mark clone size as missing; the rest say once, few, many or name a class of expanded clone.

j_call v_call clone_size d_call cdr3_nt cdr3_aa
TRBJ2-5 TRBV5-4 NA TRBD1 TGTGCCAGCAGCTGGGACAGGGGCGCGCAGACCCAGTACTTC CASSWDRGAQTQYF
TRBJ2-7 TRBV29-1 NA TRBD2 TGCAGCGTTGCTGGGCAGCGGGGGAACTCCTACGAGCAGTACTTC CSVAGQRGNSYEQYF
TRBJ1-5 TRBV30 NA NA TGTGCCTGGAGTGTGGGGGGAGGTCAGCCCCAGCATTTT CAWSVGGGQPQHF
TRBJ2-5 TRBV5-4 NA NA TGTGCCAGCAGCTCCGGACAGAGACACCAAGAGACCCAGTACTTC CASSSGQRHQETQYF
TRBJ2-6 TRBV28 NA NA TGTGCCAGCAGTGTCTCGGACAGCTTTAGGACCTCTGGGGCCAACGTCCTGACTTTC CASSVSDSFRTSGANVLTF
TRBJ1-5 TRBV6-1 once NA TGTGCCAGCAGTGCCCGGGGGGATCAGCCCCAGCATTTT CASSARGDQPQHF
TRBJ2-1 TRBV19 NA NA TGTGCCAGTAGTATGGGGGGGCATGAGCAGTTCTTC CASSMGGHEQFF
TRBJ1-2 TRBV4-3 once TRBD1 TGCGCCAGCAGCCAACCCAGGGGGCCGGATTATGGCTACACCTTC CASSQPRGPDYGYTF
TRBJ1-5 TRBV19 few NA TGTGCCAGTAGTTTAGGACTCAATCAGCCCCAGCATTTT CASSLGLNQPQHF
TRBJ2-5 TRBV5-1 NA TRBD2 TGCGCCAGCAGCTTGGCGGCTAGCGGGGGCCTAGAGACCCAGTACTTC CASSLAASGGLETQYF
TRBJ1-5 TRBV19 NA NA TGTGCCAGTAGTATAGGGGGCCAGCCCCAGCATTTT CASSIGGQPQHF
TRBJ2-1 TRBV7-9 NA TRBD2 TGTGCCAGCAGCTTAGGCAATAGCGGGGGGGCGTTTGAGCAGTTCTTC CASSLGNSGGAFEQFF
TRBJ1-1 TRBV29-1 few NA TGCAGCGGACGGGACTCCGCTGAAGCTTTCTTT CSGRDSAEAFF
TRBJ2-7 TRBV5-4 few NA TGTGCCAGCAGCCGCCAGGGGGGCTCCTACGAGCAGTACTTC CASSRQGGSYEQYF
TRBJ2-5 TRBV5-1 NA TRBD1 TGCGCCAGCAGCCCCCCCGGGACAGGGGGTGAGACCCAGTACTTC CASSPPGTGGETQYF
TRBJ2-7 TRBV12-2 NA NA TGTGCAAGTCGCCCCCGCGGGACAGGACGTTACGAGCAGTACTTC CASRPRGTGRYEQYF
TRBJ2-1 TRBV19 NA TRBD2 TGTGCCAGTAGTATAGTGGGCGGGAGATGTGATGAGCAGTTCTTC CASSIVGGRCDEQFF
TRBJ2-5 TRBV6-1 NA NA TGTGCCAGCAGTCGGAGCGGAGGGGCTCAAGAGACCCAGTACTTC CASSRSGGAQETQYF
TRBJ2-7 TRBV15 NA TRBD1 TGTGCCACCAGCAGAGATGTTCAGGGGGCTGGCGAGCAGTACTTC CATSRDVQGAGEQYF
TRBJ1-1 TRBV6-1 NA TRBD1 TGTGCCAGCAGTGGCCTGGGACAGGGGGATTCGGGCACTGAAGCTTTCTTT CASSGLGQGDSGTEAFF
TRBJ1-6 TRBV6-5 NA NA TGTGCCAGCAGTTCGAGCTCCTATAATTCACCCCTCCACTTT CASSSSSYNSPLHF
TRBJ1-1 TRBV4-1 NA NA TGCGCCAGCAGCCAAGACAGATTCACTGAAGCTTTCTTT CASSQDRFTEAFF
TRBJ1-3 TRBV9 many NA TGTGCCAGCACCCCCCAAGGAGGCTCTGGAAACACCATATATTTT CASTPQGGSGNTIYF
TRBJ1-4 TRBV14 few NA TGTGCCAGCAGCCAAGAGGGCAGTGGGACTTACGAAAAACTGTTTTTT CASSQEGSGTYEKLFF
TRBJ2-1 TRBV10-2 NA TRBD2 TGCGCCAGTTGGCCTAGCGGTCTCTACAATGAGCAGTTCTTC CASWPSGLYNEQFF
TRBJ2-7 TRBV4-2 NA TRBD1 TGTGCCAGCAGCCAAGATCCGGGACAGGGTTACGAGCAGTACTTC CASSQDPGQGYEQYF
TRBJ1-1 TRBV4-1 NA NA TGCGCCAGCAGAGCGACCGCCCTGGCCACTGAAGCTTTCTTT CASRATALATEAFF
TRBJ2-6 TRBV10-3 NA TRBD1 TGTGCCTCTAGGGGGACAGGGGACTCTGGGGCCAACGTCCTGACTTTC CASRGTGDSGANVLTF
TRBJ2-7 TRBV5-4 NA TRBD1 TGTGCCAGCAGCCCCGGACAGGTTGGATTCTCCTACGAGCAGTACTTC CASSPGQVGFSYEQYF